Listed below are T cell receptor beta chains from one sample, sequenced in a study of CD4 T cells in relation to SARS-CoV-2 and coronaviruses. The antigens these receptors bind are not known. Produced via immunoSEQ multiplex PCR; TCRdb's table is partial and in-frame only. In the table there are 16,000 or so clones, nearly 85% of which are singletons. The sequenced sample consisted of CD4+ T cells from PBMCs, cultured in vitro. These TCRs come from a human donor in good health. Both conserved end residues are part of each CDR3. Each record gives: D gene, J gene, V gene, clone size, CDR3 protein, CDR3 DNA. A D gene is named only where the DNA matches it firmly. Size is omitted from some rows. Given values are once, few, many or a class for expanded clones.

NA | TRBJ1-1 | TRBV28 | NA | CASSSEDGEAFF | TGTGCCAGCAGCTCGGAAGATGGTGAAGCTTTCTTT
NA | TRBJ2-1 | TRBV7-9 | NA | CASSLEVFRGLSYNEQFF | TGTGCCAGCAGCTTAGAAGTATTCAGGGGACTCTCCTACAATGAGCAGTTCTTC
TRBD1 | TRBJ2-7 | TRBV10-1 | NA | CASSEHRDRGFYEQYF | TGCGCCAGCAGTGAGCACCGGGACAGGGGGTTCTACGAGCAGTACTTC
TRBD1 | TRBJ2-5 | TRBV7-9 | NA | CASSRPMTGGKETQYF | TGTGCCAGCAGCCGCCCTATGACAGGGGGTAAAGAGACCCAGTACTTC
NA | TRBJ2-2 | TRBV28 | few | CASSVTPEHGELFF | TGTGCCAGCAGTGTGACACCGGAACACGGGGAGCTGTTTTTT
TRBD2 | TRBJ2-7 | TRBV5-6 | NA | CASSFLKTSGRADVYEQYF | TGTGCCAGCAGCTTTCTAAAGACTAGCGGGAGGGCCGACGTCTACGAGCAGTACTTC
NA | TRBJ1-5 | TRBV5-1 | NA | CASSLGPGGQPQHF | TGCGCCAGCAGCTTGGGGCCAGGAGGTCAGCCCCAGCATTTT
NA | TRBJ1-2 | TRBV6-5 | NA | CASSDMNNYGYTF | TGTGCCAGCAGCGACATGAACAACTATGGCTACACCTTC
TRBD1 | TRBJ2-2 | TRBV5-4 | NA | CASSSRADRAVAGELFF | TGTGCCAGCAGCTCCCGAGCGGACAGGGCGGTTGCCGGGGAGCTGTTTTTT
TRBD1 | TRBJ1-3 | TRBV10-3 | NA | CAISGLRTGPNSGNTIYF | TGTGCCATCAGTGGTCTGAGGACAGGACCTAACTCTGGAAACACCATATATTTT
NA | TRBJ2-1 | TRBV21-1 | NA | CASSKEGTGVRNEQFF | TGTGCCAGCAGCAAAGAGGGAACAGGGGTCAGGAATGAGCAGTTCTTC
NA | TRBJ1-5 | TRBV5-8 | NA | CASSLVHATDSNQPQHF | TGTGCCAGCAGCTTGGTCCACGCGACGGATAGCAATCAGCCCCAGCATTTT
NA | TRBJ2-1 | TRBV15 | NA | CATSRQARENEQFF | TGTGCCACCAGCAGACAGGCTAGAGAGAATGAGCAGTTCTTC
NA | TRBJ2-7 | TRBV19 | once | CASSINRDKSYEQYF | TGTGCCAGTAGTATCAATAGGGACAAATCCTACGAGCAGTACTTC
TRBD2 | TRBJ2-1 | TRBV2 | NA | CASRSSGRYNEQFF | TGTGCCAGCAGGTCTAGCGGGAGGTACAATGAGCAGTTCTTC
TRBD1 | TRBJ2-2 | TRBV7-9 | NA | CASSSGQGYTGELFF | TGTGCCAGCAGCTCGGGACAGGGCTACACCGGGGAGCTGTTTTTT
NA | TRBJ1-1 | TRBV28 | NA | CASSLGGGLTEAFF | TGTGCCAGCAGTTTAGGGGGGGGACTTACTGAAGCTTTCTTT
NA | TRBJ1-5 | TRBV24-1 | NA | CATSDSLGYQPQHF | TGTGCCACCAGTGATTCGCTTGGTTATCAGCCCCAGCATTTT
NA | TRBJ2-7 | TRBV19 | NA | CASSIGVAYEQYF | TGTGCCAGTAGTATAGGAGTGGCCTACGAGCAGTACTTC
NA | TRBJ1-2 | TRBV6-5 | NA | CASRVQGGYTF | TGTGCCAGCAGGGTACAGGGTGGCTACACCTTC
NA | TRBJ1-5 | TRBV10-1 | few | CASSDQGDQPQHF | TGCGCCAGCAGTGACCAGGGAGATCAGCCCCAGCATTTT
NA | TRBJ2-1 | TRBV20-1 | NA | CSASDDRGFSYNEQFF | TGCAGTGCTAGTGACGACCGGGGGTTCTCCTACAATGAGCAGTTCTTC
TRBD1 | TRBJ2-7 | TRBV10-1 | NA | CASTRTGDGYEQYF | TGCGCCAGCACCAGGACAGGGGACGGGTACGAGCAGTACTTC
NA | TRBJ2-5 | TRBV15 | NA | CATSRDVETQYF | TGTGCCACCAGCAGAGATGTAGAGACCCAGTACTTC
NA | TRBJ2-5 | TRBV6-6 | NA | CASSRLADQETQYF | TGTGCCAGCAGCCGCTTGGCGGATCAAGAGACCCAGTACTTC
NA | TRBJ1-3 | TRBV5-1 | few | CASSLGGAGNTIYF | TGCGCCAGCAGCTTGGGCGGGGCTGGAAACACCATATATTTT
TRBD2 | TRBJ2-7 | TRBV20-1 | NA | CSASLAGSYEQYF | TGCAGTGCTAGTCTAGCGGGGAGCTACGAGCAGTACTTC
TRBD2 | TRBJ2-3 | TRBV9 | NA | CASSQIAGGWGDTQYF | TGTGCCAGCAGCCAAATCGCGGGGGGTTGGGGAGATACGCAGTATTTT
NA | TRBJ2-3 | TRBV6-4 | NA | CASSEQGHWTDTQYF | TGTGCCAGCAGTGAACAAGGACATTGGACAGATACGCAGTATTTT
TRBD1 | TRBJ2-5 | TRBV6-5 | NA | CASSRRRGQGTQYF | TGTGCCAGCAGTAGACGCAGGGGGCAGGGGACCCAGTACTTC
TRBD2 | TRBJ2-5 | TRBV5-1 | NA | CASSLPAGGLQETQYF | TGCGCCAGCAGCCTGCCCGCGGGAGGGCTACAAGAGACCCAGTACTTC
NA | TRBJ2-5 | TRBV10-3 | NA | CATQSERQETQYF | TGTGCCACCCAATCGGAGCGCCAAGAGACCCAGTACTTC
TRBD1 | TRBJ2-5 | TRBV28 | NA | CASSAPGQGQETQYF | TGTGCCAGCAGCGCTCCCGGACAGGGACAAGAGACCCAGTACTTC
NA | TRBJ2-7 | TRBV19 | few | CASSTTGLIYEQYF | TGTGCCAGTAGTACGACGGGACTCATCTACGAGCAGTACTTC